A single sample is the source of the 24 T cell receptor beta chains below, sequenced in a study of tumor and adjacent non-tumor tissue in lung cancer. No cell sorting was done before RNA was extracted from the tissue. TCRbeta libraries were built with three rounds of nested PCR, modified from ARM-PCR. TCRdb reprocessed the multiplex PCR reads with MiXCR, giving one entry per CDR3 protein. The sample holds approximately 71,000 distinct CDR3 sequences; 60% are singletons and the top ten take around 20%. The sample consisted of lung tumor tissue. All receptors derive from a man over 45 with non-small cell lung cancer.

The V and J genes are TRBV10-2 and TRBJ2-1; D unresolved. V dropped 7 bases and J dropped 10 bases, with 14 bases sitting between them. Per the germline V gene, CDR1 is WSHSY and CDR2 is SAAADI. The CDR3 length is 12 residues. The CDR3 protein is CASTQRAYEQFF. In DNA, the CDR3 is TGCGCCAGCACTCAAAGGGCGTACGAGCAGTTCTTC.

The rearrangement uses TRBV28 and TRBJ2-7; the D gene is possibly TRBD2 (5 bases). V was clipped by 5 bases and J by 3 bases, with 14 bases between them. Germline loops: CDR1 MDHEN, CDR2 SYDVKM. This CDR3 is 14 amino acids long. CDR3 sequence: CASSPISVNYEQYF. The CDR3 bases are TGTGCCAGCAGTCCCATTAGCGTCAACTACGAGCAGTACTTC.

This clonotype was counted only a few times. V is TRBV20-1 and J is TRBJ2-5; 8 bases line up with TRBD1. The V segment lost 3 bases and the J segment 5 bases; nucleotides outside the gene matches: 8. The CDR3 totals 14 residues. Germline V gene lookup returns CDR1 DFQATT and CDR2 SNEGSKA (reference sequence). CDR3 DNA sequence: TGCAGTGCTAGGAGCCCAGGGGGCCAGGAGACCCAGTACTTC. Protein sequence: CSARSPGGQETQYF.

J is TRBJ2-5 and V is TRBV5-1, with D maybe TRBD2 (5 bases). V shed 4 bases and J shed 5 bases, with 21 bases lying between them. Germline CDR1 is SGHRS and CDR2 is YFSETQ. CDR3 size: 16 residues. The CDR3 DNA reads TGCGCCAGCAGCGCAGGCCGGACTTTGGAGTTGGAGACCCAGTACTTC. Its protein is CASSAGRTLELETQYF.

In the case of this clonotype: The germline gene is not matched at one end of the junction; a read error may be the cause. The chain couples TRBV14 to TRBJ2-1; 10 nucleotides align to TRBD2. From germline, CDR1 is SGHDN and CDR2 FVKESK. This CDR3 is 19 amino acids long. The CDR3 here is CGSNQGTLLAGRSYNEQFF. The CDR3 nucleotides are TGTGGCAGCAACCAAGGCACGCTACTAGCGGGACGGTCCTACAATGAGCAGTTCTTC.

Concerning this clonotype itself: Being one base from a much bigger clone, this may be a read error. In DNA form, the CDR3 reads TGTGCCAGCAGGCTGGCCTGGAACACAGATACGCAGTATTTT. Its translation is CASRLAWNTDTQYF. The chain carries TRBV6-6 and TRBJ2-3; no firm D call. The CDR3 extends over 14 amino acids. Germline V gene sequence: CDR1 MNHNY, CDR2 SVGAGI (reference sequence). Trimming stripped 6 bases from V and 2 bases from J, with 12 bases between.

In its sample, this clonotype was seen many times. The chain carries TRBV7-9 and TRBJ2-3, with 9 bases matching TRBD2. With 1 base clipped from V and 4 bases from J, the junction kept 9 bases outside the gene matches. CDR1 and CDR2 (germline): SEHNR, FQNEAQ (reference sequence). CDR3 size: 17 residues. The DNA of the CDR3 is TGTGCCAGCAGCTTAGATCTGCGGGGGGGCTTCGCAGATACGCAGTATTTT. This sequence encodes CASSLDLRGGFADTQYF.

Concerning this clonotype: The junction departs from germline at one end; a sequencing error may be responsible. In DNA, the CDR3 is TGTGCCAGTCAGAGTGGGGAGAGCTCCTACAATGGGCAGTTCTTC. Its translation is CASQSGESSYNGQFF. The genes are TRBV6-2 or TRBV6-3 and TRBJ2-1; the D gene is possibly TRBD2 (5 bases). The V gene's germline CDR1 is MNHEY and CDR2 SVGEGT. The CDR3 covers 15 residues.

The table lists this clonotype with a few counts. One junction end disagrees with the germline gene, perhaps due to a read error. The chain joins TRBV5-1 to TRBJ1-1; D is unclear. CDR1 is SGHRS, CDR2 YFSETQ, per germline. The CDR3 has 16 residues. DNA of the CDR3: TGCGTCAGCAGCTCTGCAGTGCACGGAGTGAACACTGAAGCTTTCTTT. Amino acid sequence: CVSSSAVHGVNTEAFF.

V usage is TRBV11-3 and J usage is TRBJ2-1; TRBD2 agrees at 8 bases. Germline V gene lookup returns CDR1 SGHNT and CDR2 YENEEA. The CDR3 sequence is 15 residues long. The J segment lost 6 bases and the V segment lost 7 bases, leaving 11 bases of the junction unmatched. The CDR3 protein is CASILAGRAFNEQFF. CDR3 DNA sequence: TGTGCCAGCATCCTAGCGGGCCGGGCTTTCAATGAGCAGTTCTTC.

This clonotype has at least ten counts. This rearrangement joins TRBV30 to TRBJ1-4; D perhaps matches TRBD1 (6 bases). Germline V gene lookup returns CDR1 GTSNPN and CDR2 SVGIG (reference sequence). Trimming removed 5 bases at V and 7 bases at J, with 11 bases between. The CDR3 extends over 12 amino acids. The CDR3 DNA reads TGTGCCTGGGGCAGGGGAAGTGAAAAACTGTTTTTT. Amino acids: CAWGRGSEKLFF.

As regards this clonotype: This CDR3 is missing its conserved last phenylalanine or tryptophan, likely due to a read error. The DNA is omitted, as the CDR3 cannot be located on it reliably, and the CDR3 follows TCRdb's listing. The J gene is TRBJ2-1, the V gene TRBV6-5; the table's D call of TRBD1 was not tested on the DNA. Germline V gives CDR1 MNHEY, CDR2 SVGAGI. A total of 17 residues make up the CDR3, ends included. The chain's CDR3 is CASSYTNPRGGYNEQLL.

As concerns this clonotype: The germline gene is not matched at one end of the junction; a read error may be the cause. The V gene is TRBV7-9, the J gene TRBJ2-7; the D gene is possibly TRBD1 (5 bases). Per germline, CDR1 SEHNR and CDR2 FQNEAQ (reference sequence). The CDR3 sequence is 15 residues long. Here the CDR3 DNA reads TGTGCCAGCAGCTTACGAGCGCGAGGACACGACGACCAGTACTTC. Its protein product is CASSLRARGHDDQYF.

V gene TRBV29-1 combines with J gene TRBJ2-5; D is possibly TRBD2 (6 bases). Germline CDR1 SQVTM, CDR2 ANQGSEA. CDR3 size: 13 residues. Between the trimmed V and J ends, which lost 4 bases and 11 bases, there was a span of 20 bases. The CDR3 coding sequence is TGCAGCGTTGTCGGAGGGGTTCAAGATACTCAGTACTTC. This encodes CSVVGGVQDTQYF.

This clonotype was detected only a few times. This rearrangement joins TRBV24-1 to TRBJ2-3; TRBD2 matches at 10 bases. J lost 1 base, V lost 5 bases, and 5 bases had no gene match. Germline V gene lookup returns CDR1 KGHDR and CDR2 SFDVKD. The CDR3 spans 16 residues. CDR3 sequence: CATSVYGTSGTDTQYF. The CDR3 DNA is TGTGCCACCAGTGTATACGGGACTAGCGGCACAGATACGCAGTATTTT.

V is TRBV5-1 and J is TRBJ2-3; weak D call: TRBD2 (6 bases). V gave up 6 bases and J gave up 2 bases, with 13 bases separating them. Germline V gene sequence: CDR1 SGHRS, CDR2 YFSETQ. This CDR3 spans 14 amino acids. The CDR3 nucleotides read TGCGCCAGCAACGGGGACTCAAACACAGATACGCAGTATTTT. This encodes CASNGDSNTDTQYF.

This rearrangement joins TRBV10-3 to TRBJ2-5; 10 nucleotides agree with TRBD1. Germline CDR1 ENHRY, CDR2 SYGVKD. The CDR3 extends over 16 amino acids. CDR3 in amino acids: CDTKDRDRGNQETQYF. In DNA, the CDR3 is TGTGACACCAAGGACAGGGACAGGGGAAACCAAGAGACCCAGTACTTC.

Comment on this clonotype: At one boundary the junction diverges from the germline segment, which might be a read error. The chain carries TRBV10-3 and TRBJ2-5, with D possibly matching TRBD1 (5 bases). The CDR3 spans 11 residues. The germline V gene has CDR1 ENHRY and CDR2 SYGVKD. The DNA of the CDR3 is TGTGTCGCCGGACACCAAGATACCCAGTACTTC. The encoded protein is CVAGHQDTQYF.

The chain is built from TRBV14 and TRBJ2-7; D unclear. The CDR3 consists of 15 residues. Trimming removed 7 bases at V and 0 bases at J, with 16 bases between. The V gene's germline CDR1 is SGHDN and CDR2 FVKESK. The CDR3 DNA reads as TGTGCCAGCAAGCAAAGCTCGGAAAGCTCCTACGAGCAGTACTTC. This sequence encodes CASKQSSESSYEQYF.

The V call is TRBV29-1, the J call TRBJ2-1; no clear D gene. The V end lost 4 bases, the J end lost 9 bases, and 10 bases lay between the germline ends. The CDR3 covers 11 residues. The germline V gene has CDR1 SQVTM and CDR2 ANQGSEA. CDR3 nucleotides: TGCAGCGTTGCGAGCTACCTTGAGCAGTTCTTC. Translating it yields CSVASYLEQFF.

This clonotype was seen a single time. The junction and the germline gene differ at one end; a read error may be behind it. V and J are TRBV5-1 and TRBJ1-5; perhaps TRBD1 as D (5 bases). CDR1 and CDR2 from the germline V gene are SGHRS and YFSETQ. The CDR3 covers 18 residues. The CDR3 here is CASGLPKEDTNSNQPHHF. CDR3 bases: TGCGCCAGCGGCTTGCCTAAAGAGGACACGAATAGCAATCAGCCCCATCATTTT.

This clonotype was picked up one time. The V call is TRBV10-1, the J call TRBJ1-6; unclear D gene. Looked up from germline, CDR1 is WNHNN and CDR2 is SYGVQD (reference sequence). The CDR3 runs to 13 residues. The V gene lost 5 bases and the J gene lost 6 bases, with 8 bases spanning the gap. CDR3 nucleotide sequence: TGCGCCAGCAGTCCCGGTGTTAATTCACCCCTCCACTTT. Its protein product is CASSPGVNSPLHF.

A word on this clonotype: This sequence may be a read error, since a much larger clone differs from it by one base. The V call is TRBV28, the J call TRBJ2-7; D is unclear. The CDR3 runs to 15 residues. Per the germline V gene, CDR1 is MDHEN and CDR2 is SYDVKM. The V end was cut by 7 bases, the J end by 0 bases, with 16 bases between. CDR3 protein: CASTLQASSSYEQYF. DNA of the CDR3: TGTGCCAGCACCCTCCAAGCGTCAAGCTCCTACGAGCAGTACTTC.

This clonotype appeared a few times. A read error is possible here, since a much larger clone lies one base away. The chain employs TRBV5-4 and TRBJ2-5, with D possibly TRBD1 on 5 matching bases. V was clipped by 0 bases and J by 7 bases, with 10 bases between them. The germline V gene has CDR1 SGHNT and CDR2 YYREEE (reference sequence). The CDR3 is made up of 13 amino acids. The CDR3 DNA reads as TGTGCCAGCAGCTTGGTACAGGTGGGGACCCAGTACTTC. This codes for CASSLVQVGTQYF.